This paragraph reports one T cell receptor beta chain. This sample's treatment: roughly 20 received Ad26.COV2.S at low or high dose, single or two shots; 5 received placebo; per-sample allocation not given. Sampling took place 63 days after the first vaccine or placebo injection. V dropped 5 bases and J dropped 4 bases, with 12 bases sitting between them. The germline gives CDR1 SGHVT, CDR2 SQSDAQ. There are 14 residues in the CDR3. This sample stems from a study of Ad26.COV2.S vaccination and SARS-CoV-2 variants. This table comes from immunoSEQ multiplex PCR, and its TCRdb copy is limited to in-frame clones, with some not included. The sample contains around 450,000 clones, about 91% of which appear only once.

Sequenced here: peripheral blood, sampled in a trial of Ad26.COV2.S vaccine versus placebo. The chain is built from TRBV7-4 and TRBJ1-3; D possibly corresponds to TRBD1 (6 bases). This clonotype originated in a person aged 18 to 65 who received the Ad26.COV2.S COVID-19 vaccine or a placebo. The CDR3 sequence: CASSPQDRGNTIYF. The DNA of the CDR3 is TGTGCCAGCAGCCCCCAAGACAGGGGAAACACCATATATTTT.